The 18 T cell receptor beta chains below come from one sample, sequenced in a study of blood T cell repertoires in COVID-19. Profiling relied on immunoSEQ multiplex PCR, and the TCRdb table lists in-frame clones only, not all of them. The repertoire holds about 190,000 clones, with 85% to 90% as singletons. Sequencing was done on a sample of peripheral blood. The receptors were sampled from a man aged 50 or older with acute or convalescent COVID-19.

V usage is TRBV9 and J usage is TRBJ2-3, with 8 positions matching TRBD2. Germline V gene sequence: CDR1 SGDLS, CDR2 YYNGEE. This CDR3 has 15 amino acids. With V trimmed by 0 bases and J by 0 bases, 0 bases remained unmatched. The CDR3 nucleotides read TGTGCCAGCAGCGTAGCGGGGGGGAGCACAGATACGCAGTATTTT. Amino acids: CASSVAGGSTDTQYF.

The rearrangement joins TRBV5-1 to TRBJ1-3, with no clear D. Per the germline V gene, CDR1 is SGHRS and CDR2 is YFSETQ. Trimming pared 3 bases from V and 0 bases from J, leaving 16 bases between. This CDR3 spans 17 amino acids. The CDR3 region has the DNA TGCGCCAGCAGCTACACTAGCCGGGCTTTCTCTGGAAACACCATATATTTT. As protein: CASSYTSRAFSGNTIYF.

V and J are TRBV7-9 and TRBJ2-3; D gene uncertain. The V and J ends lost 3 bases and 3 bases respectively, with 7 bases between them. This CDR3 has 13 residues. CDR1 and CDR2 from the germline V gene are SEHNR and FQNEAQ (reference sequence). The CDR3 sequence is CASSLATTDTQYF. The CDR3 coding sequence is TGTGCCAGCAGCTTGGCGACAACAGATACGCAGTATTTT.

CDR3 sequence reads: CASSQWAQTTDTQYF. The CDR3 DNA is TGCGCCAGCAGCCAATGGGCACAGACCACAGATACGCAGTATTTT. This sequence joins TRBV4-1 and TRBJ2-3; no reliable D call. The CDR3 covers 15 residues. V was trimmed by 2 bases and J by 2 bases, leaving 11 bases between them. Germline V gives CDR1 MGHRA, CDR2 YSYEKL.

The gene calls are TRBV9 and TRBJ2-5; 13 bases align to TRBD2. CDR1 is SGDLS, CDR2 YYNGEE, per germline. The CDR3 consists of 17 residues. With 3 bases clipped from V and 1 base from J, the junction kept 6 bases outside the gene matches. The CDR3 is CASSAGGLAGLQETQYF. CDR3 coding DNA: TGTGCCAGCAGCGCTGGGGGACTAGCGGGGCTCCAAGAGACCCAGTACTTC.

The rearrangement uses TRBV6-6 and TRBJ2-7; D is uncertain. Per germline, CDR1 MNHNY and CDR2 SVGAGI (reference sequence). V shed 5 bases and J shed 3 bases, with 14 bases lying between them. The CDR3 is 14 residues long. The CDR3 protein is CASSPLPGNYEQYF. The CDR3 DNA reads TGTGCCAGCAGTCCTCTCCCCGGTAACTACGAGCAGTACTTC.

The V call is TRBV7-9, the J call TRBJ2-3; tentative D call: TRBD2 (5 bases). Trimming took off 3 bases at V and 1 base at J, with 11 bases between the two ends. This CDR3 region has 15 residues. CDR1 is SEHNR and CDR2 is FQNEAQ in the germline V gene (reference sequence). The CDR3 loop is CASSFIDGGTDTQYF. In DNA, the CDR3 is TGTGCCAGCAGCTTTATAGACGGGGGCACAGATACGCAGTATTTT.

The chain uses TRBV3-1 (or the pseudogene TRBV3-2) and TRBJ2-7; D call uncertain. The V gene lost 4 bases and the J gene lost 2 bases, with 12 bases spanning the gap. CDR1 and CDR2 from the germline V gene are LGHDT and YNNKEL (reference sequence). The CDR3 is 14 amino acids. The CDR3 DNA reads TGTGCCAGCAGCCGACAACCTTCCCCCTACGAGCAGTACGTC. Its protein is CASSRQPSPYEQYV.

The chain joins TRBV13 to TRBJ2-3, with 9 bases identical to TRBD1. The CDR3 is 16 residues long. V was pared by 5 bases and J by 0 bases, with 6 bases of the junction left unmatched. In germline, CDR1 is PRHDT, CDR2 FYEKMQ (reference sequence). For the CDR3, the DNA is TGTGCCAGCAGCGGGCGGACAGGGGTGAGCACAGATACGCAGTATTTT. The encoded protein is CASSGRTGVSTDTQYF.

The chain carries TRBV2 and TRBJ2-1, with TRBD1 matching 9 bases. The CDR3 runs 13 residues. V was clipped by 7 bases and J by 7 bases; unmatched bases: 5. The germline V gene encodes CDR1 SNHLY and CDR2 FYNNEI. CDR3: CASTSGQGNEQFF. The CDR3 DNA reads TGTGCCAGCACATCGGGACAGGGAAATGAGCAGTTCTTC.

This sequence joins TRBV5-1 and TRBJ1-1; 10 nucleotides agree with TRBD1. Losses at the gene ends were 3 bases for V and 4 bases for J; bases not matched to a gene: 0. Germline CDR1 reads SGHRS; CDR2 reads YFSETQ. The CDR3 runs to 13 residues. The CDR3 bases are TGCGCCAGCAGCTGGACAGGGGGCACTGAAGCTTTCTTT. This sequence encodes CASSWTGGTEAFF.

The chain has TRBV28 and TRBJ2-1; 13 nucleotides match TRBD2. V shed 3 bases and J 10 bases; nucleotides not matched to a gene: 3. Per germline, CDR1 MDHEN and CDR2 SYDVKM. This CDR3 is 14 amino acids long. The CDR3 reads CASSLGTSGTEQFF. The CDR3 DNA reads TGTGCCAGCAGTTTGGGGACTAGCGGGACCGAGCAGTTCTTC.

The chain couples TRBV5-1 to TRBJ2-3; 8 nucleotides align to TRBD2. Germline V gene sequence: CDR1 SGHRS, CDR2 YFSETQ. V lost 0 bases to trimming and J lost 0 bases; unmatched junction nucleotides: 3. This CDR3 contains 16 residues. For the CDR3, the DNA is TGCGCCAGCAGCTTGGCCCCTAGCGGGAGCACAGATACGCAGTATTTT. Residues: CASSLAPSGSTDTQYF. Looking up the rest from reference TRBV5-1 and TRBJ2-3 gives the full variable domain: KAGVTQTPRYLIKTRGQQVTLSCSPISGHRSVSWYQQTPGQGLQFLFEYFSETQRNKGNFPGRFSGRQFSNSRSEMNVSTLELGDSALYLCASSLAPSGSTDTQYFGPGTRLTVL.

This chain uses TRBV2 with TRBJ1-2, with D uncertain. This CDR3 is built from 14 residues. V gave up 3 bases and J gave up 2 bases, with 10 bases separating them. From germline, CDR1 is SNHLY and CDR2 FYNNEI. In nucleotides, the CDR3 is TGTGCCAGCAGTGAGGAGGACCGAAACTATGGCTACACCTTC. The encoded protein is CASSEEDRNYGYTF.

The rearrangement uses TRBV2 and TRBJ2-5; 10 bases match TRBD1. The CDR3 runs 15 residues. V lost 3 bases and J lost 2; bases outside the gene matches: 3. Germline V gene data show CDR1 as SNHLY and CDR2 as FYNNEI. In DNA, the CDR3 is TGTGCCAGCAGTGATAAGGGACAGGGGCAAGAGACCCAGTACTTC. This encodes CASSDKGQGQETQYF.

V is TRBV5-1 and J is TRBJ2-1; no clear D. CDR3 length equals 14 residues. Germline CDR1 and CDR2: SGHRS and YFSETQ. Trimming took 0 bases from V and 9 from J, leaving 13 bases between them. CDR3 protein: CASSLVGSNSEQFF. The CDR3, as DNA: TGCGCCAGCAGCTTGGTGGGTAGTAACAGTGAGCAGTTCTTC. Looking up the rest from reference TRBV5-1 and TRBJ2-1 gives the full variable domain: KAGVTQTPRYLIKTRGQQVTLSCSPISGHRSVSWYQQTPGQGLQFLFEYFSETQRNKGNFPGRFSGRQFSNSRSEMNVSTLELGDSALYLCASSLVGSNSEQFFGPGTRLTVL.

The chain uses TRBV12-3 or TRBV12-4 and TRBJ1-1, with D hard to call. Deletions cut 6 bases from V and 10 bases from J, with 12 bases between. The CDR3 contains 11 residues. Written as DNA, the CDR3 is TGTGCCAGCAGCCTCGGGTTGGCAGCTTTCTTT. Its protein is CASSLGLAAFF.

The rearrangement uses TRBV7-2 and TRBJ1-3; maybe TRBD1 (5 bases). V lost 3 bases to trimming and J lost 4 bases, with 16 bases between them. The CDR3 is 16 amino acids. CDR1 and CDR2 from the germline V gene are SGHTA and FQGNSA. The CDR3 protein is CASSFRRGHRGNTIYF. The CDR3 coding sequence is TGTGCCAGCAGCTTCCGCCGAGGACACAGAGGAAACACCATATATTTT.